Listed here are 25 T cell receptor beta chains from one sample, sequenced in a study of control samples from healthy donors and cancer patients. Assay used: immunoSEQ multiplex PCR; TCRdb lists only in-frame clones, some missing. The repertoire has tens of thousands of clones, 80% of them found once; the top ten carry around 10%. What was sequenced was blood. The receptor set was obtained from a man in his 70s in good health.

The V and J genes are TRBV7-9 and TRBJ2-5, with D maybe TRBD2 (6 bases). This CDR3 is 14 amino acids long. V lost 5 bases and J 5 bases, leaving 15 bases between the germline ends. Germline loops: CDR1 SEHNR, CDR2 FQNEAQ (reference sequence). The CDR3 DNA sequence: TGTGCCAGCAGCCCCGGGACGGAGGGGGAGACCCAGTACTTC. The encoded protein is CASSPGTEGETQYF.

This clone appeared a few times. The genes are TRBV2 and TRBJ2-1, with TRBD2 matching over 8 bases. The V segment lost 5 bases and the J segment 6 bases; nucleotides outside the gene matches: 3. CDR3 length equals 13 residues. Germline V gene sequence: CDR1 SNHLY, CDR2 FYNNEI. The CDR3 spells CASSFGLANEQFF. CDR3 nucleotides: TGTGCCAGCAGTTTCGGACTAGCCAATGAGCAGTTCTTC. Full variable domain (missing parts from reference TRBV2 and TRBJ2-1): EPEVTQTPSHQVTQMGQEVILRCVPISNHLYFYWYRQILGQKVEFLVSFYNNEISEKSEIFDDQFSVERPDGSNFTLKIRSTKLEDSAMYFCASSFGLANEQFFGPGTRLTVL.

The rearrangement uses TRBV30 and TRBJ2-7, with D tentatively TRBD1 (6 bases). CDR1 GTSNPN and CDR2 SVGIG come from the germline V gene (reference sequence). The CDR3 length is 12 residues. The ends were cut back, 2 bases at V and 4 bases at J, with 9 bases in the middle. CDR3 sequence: CAWSSQGYEQYF. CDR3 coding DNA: TGTGCCTGGAGTTCACAGGGATACGAGCAGTACTTC. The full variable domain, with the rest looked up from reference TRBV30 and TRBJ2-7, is SQTIHQWPATLVQPVGSPLSLECTVEGTSNPNLYWYRQAAGRGLQLLFYSVGIGQISSEVPQNLSASRPQDRQFILSSKKLLLSDSGFYLCAWSSQGYEQYFGPGTRLTVT.

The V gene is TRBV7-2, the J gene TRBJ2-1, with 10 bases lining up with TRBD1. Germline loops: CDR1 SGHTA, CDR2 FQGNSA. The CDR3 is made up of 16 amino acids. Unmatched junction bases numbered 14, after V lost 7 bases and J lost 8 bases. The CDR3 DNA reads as TGTGCCAGCACCGTAGCGTGGACAGGGGGACTGGATGAGCAGTTCTTC. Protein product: CASTVAWTGGLDEQFF.

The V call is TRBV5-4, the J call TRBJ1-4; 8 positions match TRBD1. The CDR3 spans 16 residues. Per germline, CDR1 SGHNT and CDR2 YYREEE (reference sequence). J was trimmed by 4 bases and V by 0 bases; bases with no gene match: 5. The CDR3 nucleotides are TGTGCCAGCAGCTTGGTACAGGGGGGGAGTAATGAAAAACTGTTTTTT. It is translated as CASSLVQGGSNEKLFF. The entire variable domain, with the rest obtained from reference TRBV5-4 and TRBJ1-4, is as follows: ETGVTQSPTHLIKTRGQQVTLRCSSQSGHNTVSWYQQALGQGPQFIFQYYREEENGRGNFPPRFSGLQFPNYSSELNVNALELDDSALYLCASSLVQGGSNEKLFFGSGTQLSVL.

The DNA of the CDR3 is TGTGCCAGCAGCGTAGCTGACTCTGGTGAAGCTTTCTTT. Residues: CASSVADSGEAFF. This chain connects TRBV9 to TRBJ1-1; D remains ambiguous. V gave up 0 bases and J gave up 7 bases, with 10 bases separating them. The CDR3 consists of 13 residues. From germline, CDR1 is SGDLS and CDR2 YYNGEE.

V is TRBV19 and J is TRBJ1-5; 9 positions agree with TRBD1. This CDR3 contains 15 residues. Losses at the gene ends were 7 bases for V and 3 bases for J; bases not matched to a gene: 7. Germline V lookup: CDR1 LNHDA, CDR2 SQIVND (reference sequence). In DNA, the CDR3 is TGTGCCAGTAAGAGGACAGGGGATTACAATCAGCCCCAGCATTTT. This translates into CASKRTGDYNQPQHF.

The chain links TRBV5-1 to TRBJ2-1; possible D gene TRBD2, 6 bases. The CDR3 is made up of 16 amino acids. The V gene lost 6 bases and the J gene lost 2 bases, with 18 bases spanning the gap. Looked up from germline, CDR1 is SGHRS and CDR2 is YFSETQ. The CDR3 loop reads CASTLRWRDPYNEQFF. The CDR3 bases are TGCGCCAGCACCCTGCGGTGGAGGGACCCCTACAATGAGCAGTTCTTC.

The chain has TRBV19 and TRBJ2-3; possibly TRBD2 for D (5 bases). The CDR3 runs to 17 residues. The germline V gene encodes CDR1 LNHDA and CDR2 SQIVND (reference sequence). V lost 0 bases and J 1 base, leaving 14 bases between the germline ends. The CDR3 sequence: CASSIEVTGIGTDTQYF. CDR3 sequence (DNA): TGTGCCAGTAGTATAGAAGTCACCGGGATCGGCACAGATACGCAGTATTTT. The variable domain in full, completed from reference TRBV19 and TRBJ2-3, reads DGGITQSPKYLFRKEGQNVTLSCEQNLNHDAMYWYRQDPGQGLRLIYYSQIVNDFQKGDIAEGYSVSREKKESFPLTVTSAQKNPTAFYLCASSIEVTGIGTDTQYFGPGTRLTVL.

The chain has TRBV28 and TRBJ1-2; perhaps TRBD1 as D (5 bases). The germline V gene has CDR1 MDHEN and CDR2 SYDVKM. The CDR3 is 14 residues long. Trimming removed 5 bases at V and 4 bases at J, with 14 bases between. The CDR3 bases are TGTGCCAGCAGTCCCAGACAGATCGTCTATGGCTACACCTTC. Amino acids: CASSPRQIVYGYTF.

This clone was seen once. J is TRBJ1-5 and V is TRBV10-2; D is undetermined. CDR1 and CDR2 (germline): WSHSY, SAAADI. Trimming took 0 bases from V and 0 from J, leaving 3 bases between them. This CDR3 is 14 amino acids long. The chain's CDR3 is CASSESISNQPQHF. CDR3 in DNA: TGCGCCAGCAGTGAGTCCATTAGCAATCAGCCCCAGCATTTT.

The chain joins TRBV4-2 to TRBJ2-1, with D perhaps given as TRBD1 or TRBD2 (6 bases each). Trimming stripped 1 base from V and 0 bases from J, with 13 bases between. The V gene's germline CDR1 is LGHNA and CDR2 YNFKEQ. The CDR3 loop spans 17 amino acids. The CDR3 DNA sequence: TGTGCCAGCAGCCAAGTGGGGGGCGTGAGCTCCTACAATGAGCAGTTCTTC. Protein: CASSQVGGVSSYNEQFF.

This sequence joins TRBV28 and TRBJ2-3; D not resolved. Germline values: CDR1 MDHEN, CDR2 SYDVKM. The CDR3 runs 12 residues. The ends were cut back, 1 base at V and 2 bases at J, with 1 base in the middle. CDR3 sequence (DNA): TGTGCCAGCAGTTTATACACAGATACGCAGTATTTT. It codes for CASSLYTDTQYF.

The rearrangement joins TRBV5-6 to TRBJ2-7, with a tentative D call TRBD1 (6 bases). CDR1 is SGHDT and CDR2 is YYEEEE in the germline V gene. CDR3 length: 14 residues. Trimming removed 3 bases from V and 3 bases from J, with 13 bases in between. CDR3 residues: CASSSYRVHYEQYF. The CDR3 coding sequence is TGTGCCAGCAGCTCTTACAGGGTTCACTACGAGCAGTACTTC.

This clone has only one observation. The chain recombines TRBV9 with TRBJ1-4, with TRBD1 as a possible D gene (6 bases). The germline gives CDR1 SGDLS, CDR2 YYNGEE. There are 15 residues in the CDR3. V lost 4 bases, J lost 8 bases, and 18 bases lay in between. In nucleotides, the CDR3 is TGTGCCAGCAGCTCCCACTCCACCCAGGGGGAAAAACTGTTTTTT. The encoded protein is CASSSHSTQGEKLFF.

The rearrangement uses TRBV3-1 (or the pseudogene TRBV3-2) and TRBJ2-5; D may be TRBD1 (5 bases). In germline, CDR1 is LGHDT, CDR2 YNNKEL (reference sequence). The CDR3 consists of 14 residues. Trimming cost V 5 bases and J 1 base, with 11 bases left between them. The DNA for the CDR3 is TGTGCCAGCAGCAAGACAGTTTCCCAAGAGACCCAGTACTTC. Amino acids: CASSKTVSQETQYF.

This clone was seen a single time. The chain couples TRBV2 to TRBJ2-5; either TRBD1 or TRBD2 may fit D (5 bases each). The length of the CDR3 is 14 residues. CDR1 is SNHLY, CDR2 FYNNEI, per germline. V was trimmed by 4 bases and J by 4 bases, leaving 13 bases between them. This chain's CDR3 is CASSGQGVGETQYF. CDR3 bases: TGTGCCAGCAGTGGCCAGGGAGTCGGAGAGACCCAGTACTTC. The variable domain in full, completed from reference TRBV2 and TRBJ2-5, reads EPEVTQTPSHQVTQMGQEVILRCVPISNHLYFYWYRQILGQKVEFLVSFYNNEISEKSEIFDDQFSVERPDGSNFTLKIRSTKLEDSAMYFCASSGQGVGETQYFGPGTRLLVL.

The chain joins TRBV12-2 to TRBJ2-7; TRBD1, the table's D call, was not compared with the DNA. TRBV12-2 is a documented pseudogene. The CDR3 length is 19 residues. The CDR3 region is CASRFPTGQDLTITYEQYF. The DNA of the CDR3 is TGTGCAAGTCGCTTCCCAACGGGACAAGACCTAACTATAACCTACGAGCAGTACTTC.

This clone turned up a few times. The CDR3 sequence: CASSRRGQGTIISGNTIYF. As DNA, the CDR3 is TGTGCCAGCAGCCGAAGAGGACAGGGCACAATTATCTCTGGAAACACCATATATTTT. V gene TRBV9 combines with J gene TRBJ1-3, with TRBD1 matching over 8 bases. V trimming: 4 bases; J trimming: 0 bases; junction bases outside the gene matches: 15. Germline V gene data show CDR1 as SGDLS and CDR2 as YYNGEE. CDR3 length equals 19 residues.

CDR3 sequence (DNA): TGCGCCAGCAGCTTGGCCTATACCGACAGGCAGTACTTC. It yields the protein CASSLAYTDRQYF. V gene TRBV5-1 combines with J gene TRBJ2-7, with D possibly being TRBD1 (5 bases). The germline V gene has CDR1 SGHRS and CDR2 YFSETQ. This CDR3 has 13 residues. Trimming cost V 0 bases and J 9 bases, with 13 bases left between them.

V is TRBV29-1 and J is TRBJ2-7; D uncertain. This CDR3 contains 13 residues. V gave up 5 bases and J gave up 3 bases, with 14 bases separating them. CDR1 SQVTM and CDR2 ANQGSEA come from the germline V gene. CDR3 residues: CSVPGQVNYEQYF. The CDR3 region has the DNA TGCAGCGTTCCCGGGCAGGTCAACTACGAGCAGTACTTC.

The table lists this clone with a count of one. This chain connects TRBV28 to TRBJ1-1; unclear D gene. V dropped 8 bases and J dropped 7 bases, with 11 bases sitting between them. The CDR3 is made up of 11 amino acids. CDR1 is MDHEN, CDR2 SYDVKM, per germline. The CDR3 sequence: CASGRSHEAFF. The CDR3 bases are TGTGCCAGCGGTCGGAGCCATGAAGCTTTCTTT. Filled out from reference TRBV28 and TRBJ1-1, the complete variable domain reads DVKVTQSSRYLVKRTGEKVFLECVQDMDHENMFWYRQDPGLGLRLIYFSYDVKMKEKGDIPEGYSVSREKKERFSLILESASTNQTSMYLCASGRSHEAFFGQGTRLTVV.

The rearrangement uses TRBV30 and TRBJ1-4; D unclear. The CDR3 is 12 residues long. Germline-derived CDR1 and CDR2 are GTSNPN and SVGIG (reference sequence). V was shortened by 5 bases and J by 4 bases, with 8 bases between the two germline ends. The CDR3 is CAWGQLNEKLFF. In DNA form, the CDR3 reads TGTGCCTGGGGGCAGCTTAATGAAAAACTGTTTTTT.

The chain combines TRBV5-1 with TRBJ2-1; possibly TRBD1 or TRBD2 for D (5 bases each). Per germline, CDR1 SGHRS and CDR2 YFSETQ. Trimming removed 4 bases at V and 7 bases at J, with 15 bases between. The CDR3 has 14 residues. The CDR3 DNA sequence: TGCGCCAGCAGCGGACTCCCTGAGGGGAATGAGCAGTTCTTC. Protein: CASSGLPEGNEQFF.

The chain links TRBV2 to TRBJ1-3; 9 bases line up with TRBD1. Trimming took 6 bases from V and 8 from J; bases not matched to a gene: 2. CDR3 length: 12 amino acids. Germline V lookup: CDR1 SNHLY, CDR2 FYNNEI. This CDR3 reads CASRGQGDTIYF. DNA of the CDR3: TGTGCCAGCAGGGGACAGGGCGACACCATATATTTT.